The 28 T cell receptor beta chains below all came from one sample that was sequenced in a study of CD4+ T cells in melanoma. Profiling relied on immunoSEQ multiplex PCR, and the TCRdb table lists in-frame clones only, not all of them. Here the sample spans roughly 150,000 clones, over 90% being singletons. These receptors all stem from a human donor with melanoma.

In this sample, this clone turned up once. This chain uses TRBV13 with TRBJ2-1; possible D gene TRBD2, 5 bases. The CDR3 extends over 19 amino acids. The germline gives CDR1 PRHDT, CDR2 FYEKMQ (reference sequence). Trimming cost V 5 bases and J 0 bases, with 23 bases left between them. The CDR3 nucleotides read TGTGCCAGCAGCCGGCAAGTAAGGAGAGCGGCAAGCTCCTACAATGAGCAGTTCTTC. Its protein product is CASSRQVRRAASSYNEQFF.

The rearrangement joins TRBV18 to TRBJ2-5; D unresolved. The germline CDR1 and CDR2 sequences are KGHSH and LQKENI. Trimming removed 4 bases at V and 0 bases at J, with 3 bases between. This CDR3 is 12 amino acids long. The chain's CDR3 is CASSQYQETQYF. The CDR3 DNA reads TGTGCCAGCTCACAGTACCAAGAGACCCAGTACTTC.

The V call is TRBV5-1, the J call TRBJ1-1, with 7 bases aligning to TRBD1. This CDR3 is built from 17 residues. The V gene end was trimmed by 2 bases and the J gene end by 3 bases; junction bases not matched to a gene: 13. In germline, CDR1 is SGHRS, CDR2 YFSETQ. The DNA of the CDR3 is TGCGCCAGCAGCTTTACGCCCCTCGTTCAGGGGGACACTGAAGCTTTCTTT. This sequence encodes CASSFTPLVQGDTEAFF.

This clone appeared a few times. The DNA for the CDR3 is TGTGCCAGCAGCTCGACGCGAGGCTACACCTTC. Residues: CASSSTRGYTF. V usage is TRBV7-9 and J usage is TRBJ1-2, with D uncertain. This CDR3 has 11 amino acids. Germline V gene sequence: CDR1 SEHNR, CDR2 FQNEAQ (reference sequence). Trimming removed 4 bases from V and 8 bases from J, with 8 bases in between.

The rearrangement joins TRBV7-2 to TRBJ2-2; TRBD1 aligns across 9 bases. Germline CDR1 reads SGHTA; CDR2 reads FQGNSA. V shed 6 bases, J shed 6 bases, and the junction held 11 bases outside the gene matches. This CDR3 has 16 residues. The CDR3 protein is CASSSTGGYNSGELFF. CDR3 sequence (DNA): TGTGCCAGCAGTTCAACAGGGGGCTATAACTCCGGGGAGCTGTTTTTT.

Comments on this clone: Within the sample, other DNA sequences also encode this same CDR3. The chain has TRBV27 and TRBJ2-6; D call uncertain. The CDR3 length is 14 residues. Germline V gives CDR1 MNHEY, CDR2 SMNVEV (reference sequence). V shed 1 base and J shed 1 base, with 2 bases lying between them. The CDR3 reads CASSLLSGANVLTF. CDR3 nucleotide sequence: TGTGCCAGCAGTTTATTATCTGGGGCCAACGTCCTGACTTTC.

This rearrangement joins TRBV6-1 to TRBJ1-1; a weak D match, TRBD1 (6 bases). Germline CDR1 reads MNHNS; CDR2 reads SASEGT. The CDR3 spans 14 residues. V was shortened by 2 bases and J by 4 bases, with 11 bases between the two germline ends. CDR3 protein: CASSELWGATEAFF. In DNA, the CDR3 is TGTGCCAGCAGTGAATTGTGGGGGGCCACTGAAGCTTTCTTT.

The genes are TRBV7-8 and TRBJ1-6, with D unresolved. The germline gives CDR1 SGHVS, CDR2 FQNEAQ. Between the trimmed V and J ends, which lost 1 base and 2 bases, there was a span of 12 bases. This CDR3 spans 17 amino acids. This CDR3 is CASSLVETSAYNSPLHF. The DNA of the CDR3 is TGTGCCAGCAGCTTAGTGGAGACCAGCGCCTATAATTCACCCCTCCACTTT.

At least ten counts were recorded for this clone. The chain couples TRBV6-5 to TRBJ1-1, with D possibly matching TRBD1 (6 bases). The germline gives CDR1 MNHEY, CDR2 SVGAGI. The germline V and J ends were trimmed by 5 bases and 3 bases, with 10 bases remaining between them. This CDR3 has 13 amino acids. The CDR3 loop reads CASSMGADTEAFF. CDR3 DNA sequence: TGTGCCAGCAGTATGGGGGCAGACACTGAAGCTTTCTTT.

CDR3 in DNA: TGTGCCAGCAGCCGAGCGGGTCAGAGCACAGATACGCAGTATTTT. This gives the protein CASSRAGQSTDTQYF. This sequence joins TRBV7-3 and TRBJ2-3; a weak D match, TRBD2 (6 bases). Germline loops: CDR1 SGHTA, CDR2 FQGTGA. Trimming took off 5 bases at V and 0 bases at J, with 12 bases between the two ends. The CDR3 contains 15 residues.

This chain links TRBV7-9 with TRBJ1-2; a possible D gene is TRBD1 (5 bases). V was pared by 1 base and J by 4 bases, with 16 bases between. The CDR3 length is 16 residues. The germline V gene has CDR1 SEHNR and CDR2 FQNEAQ (reference sequence). The CDR3 loop is CASSLVTGGTFYGYTF. The CDR3 bases are TGTGCCAGCAGCTTAGTTACCGGGGGAACTTTCTATGGCTACACCTTC. The full variable domain, rest sourced from reference TRBV7-9 and TRBJ1-2, is DTGVSQNPRHKITKRGQNVTFRCDPISEHNRLYWYRQTLGQGPEFLTYFQNEAQLEKSRLLSDRFSAERPKGSFSTLEIQRTEQGDSAMYLCASSLVTGGTFYGYTFGSGTRLTVV.

The J gene is TRBJ1-6, the V gene TRBV6-6, with D maybe TRBD1 (6 bases). V dropped 4 bases and J dropped 7 bases, with 17 bases sitting between them. Germline V gene data show CDR1 as MNHNY and CDR2 as SVGAGI (reference sequence). CDR3 length equals 16 residues. The CDR3 protein is CASSSNEQGNNSPLHF. CDR3 DNA: TGTGCCAGCAGTTCTAACGAACAGGGTAACAATTCACCCCTCCACTTT.

The chain combines TRBV27 with TRBJ2-5; 10 bases are shared with TRBD2. The CDR3 runs to 13 residues. Germline loops: CDR1 MNHEY, CDR2 SMNVEV (reference sequence). J gave up 2 bases and V 8 bases, and 2 bases lay outside the gene matches. This chain's CDR3 is CASRAGGQETQYF. The CDR3 region has the DNA TGTGCCAGCCGAGCGGGGGGGCAAGAGACCCAGTACTTC.

The chain has TRBV6-5 and TRBJ1-6, with D uncertain. Trimming pared 8 bases from V and 9 bases from J, leaving 14 bases between. CDR1 is MNHEY and CDR2 is SVGAGI in the germline V gene. CDR3 length equals 13 residues. CDR3 DNA: TGTGCCAGCGGAGTTACCCGGGGTTCACCCCTCCACTTT. Translating it yields CASGVTRGSPLHF.

This rearrangement joins TRBV5-1 to TRBJ2-1; 11 bases line up with TRBD2. The CDR3 has 13 amino acids. The V and J ends lost 4 bases and 9 bases, in that order; junction bases with no gene match: 3. Per germline, CDR1 SGHRS and CDR2 YFSETQ. The CDR3 nucleotides read TGCGCCAGCAGCCTTAGCGGGGGGGGTGAGCAGTTCTTC. Its protein product is CASSLSGGGEQFF.

The chain uses TRBV6-8 and TRBJ1-1; D possibly corresponds to TRBD1 (5 bases). The CDR3 totals 13 residues. CDR1 and CDR2 (germline): MNHGY, SAAAGT. V shed 9 bases and J shed 1 base, with 12 bases lying between them. For the CDR3, the DNA is TGTGCCAGGAAGGGGTCCCCGAACACTGAAGCTTTCTTT. Translation: CARKGSPNTEAFF.

The V and J genes are TRBV10-2 and TRBJ2-1; TRBD2 matches at 13 bases. Germline CDR1 WSHSY, CDR2 SAAADI. The CDR3 has 13 amino acids. V lost 8 bases and J lost 9; bases outside the gene matches: 4. CDR3 loop: CASGTSGVAEQFF. The CDR3 DNA reads as TGCGCCAGCGGGACTAGCGGGGTAGCTGAGCAGTTCTTC.

The chain joins TRBV5-6 to TRBJ1-1; TRBD1 matches 7 bases. The CDR3 spans 13 residues. The trim removed 7 bases at V and 1 base at J, leaving 4 bases unmatched. The V gene's germline CDR1 is SGHDT and CDR2 YYEEEE. Here the CDR3 reads CASGHRGNTEAFF. CDR3 sequence (DNA): TGTGCCAGCGGGCACAGGGGGAACACTGAAGCTTTCTTT. The whole variable domain, remainder taken from reference TRBV5-6 and TRBJ1-1, is DAGVTQSPTHLIKTRGQQVTLRCSPKSGHDTVSWYQQALGQGPQFIFQYYEEEERQRGNFPDRFSGHQFPNYSSELNVNALLLGDSALYLCASGHRGNTEAFFGQGTRLTVV.

CDR3 sequence: CASSLEVVPEANYGYTF. DNA of the CDR3: TGTGCCAGCAGCTTGGAGGTGGTCCCCGAAGCTAACTATGGCTACACCTTC. This chain uses TRBV5-6 with TRBJ1-2; D unclear. Germline CDR1 and CDR2: SGHDT and YYEEEE. The ends were cut back, 0 bases at V and 0 bases at J, with 15 bases in the middle. There are 17 residues in the CDR3.

This clone is a singleton in its sample. The chain has TRBV15 and TRBJ2-4; 13 nucleotides agree with TRBD2. The CDR3 sequence is 16 residues long. V lost 3 bases and J lost 2; bases outside the gene matches: 1. Per the germline V gene, CDR1 is LNHNV and CDR2 is YYDKDF (reference sequence). The CDR3 DNA reads as TGTGCCACCAGCAGGGGGACTAGCGGGACCAAAAACATTCAGTACTTC. Translated: CATSRGTSGTKNIQYF.

This clone was recorded only once. The V gene is TRBV7-2, the J gene TRBJ2-5; D call uncertain. Germline loops: CDR1 SGHTA, CDR2 FQGNSA. This CDR3 has 15 residues. The V end was cut by 0 bases, the J end by 5 bases, with 13 bases between. As DNA, the CDR3 is TGTGCCAGCAGCTTAGCGGGGTTAAGTCGGGAGACCCAGTACTTC. It translates to CASSLAGLSRETQYF.

The V and J genes are TRBV18 and TRBJ1-2; D is unclear. The germline V gene has CDR1 KGHSH and CDR2 LQKENI. The CDR3 loop spans 16 amino acids. V shed 3 bases and J shed 0 bases, with 14 bases lying between them. The CDR3 bases are TGTGCCAGCTCACCCCCAGAAGCCGGGGCTAACTATGGCTACACCTTC. This translates into CASSPPEAGANYGYTF.

The chain has TRBV5-1 and TRBJ2-5, with D uncertain. CDR3 length equals 15 residues. Trimming stripped 0 bases from V and 4 bases from J, with 13 bases between. Per germline, CDR1 SGHRS and CDR2 YFSETQ. DNA of the CDR3: TGCGCCAGCAGCTTGGACCGGGTCACGGTAGAGACCCAGTACTTC. This sequence encodes CASSLDRVTVETQYF.

This clone was seen a single time. The chain has TRBV6-1 and TRBJ1-2; the D is unclear. V was trimmed by 0 bases and J by 0 bases, leaving 8 bases between them. CDR3 size: 15 residues. Germline-derived CDR1 and CDR2 are MNHNS and SASEGT. The CDR3 DNA is TGTGCCAGCAGTGAAGCCCTCATGACTAACTATGGCTACACCTTC. It yields the protein CASSEALMTNYGYTF.

V usage is TRBV29-1 and J usage is TRBJ2-7; maybe TRBD1 (6 bases). The CDR3 contains 11 residues. Trimming removed 7 bases from V and 2 bases from J, with 9 bases in between. The germline gives CDR1 SQVTM, CDR2 ANQGSEA. This CDR3 reads CSGGHTYEQYF. The DNA for the CDR3 is TGCAGCGGGGGACATACCTACGAGCAGTACTTC.

This clone was counted a single time. The rearrangement links TRBV6-1 to TRBJ1-2, with D possibly matching TRBD1 (6 bases). This CDR3 has 14 amino acids. Germline V gene lookup returns CDR1 MNHNS and CDR2 SASEGT. V lost 6 bases, J lost 4 bases, and 15 bases lay in between. The CDR3 DNA is TGTGCCAGCAGACAGGGAGGTACACTCTATGGCTACACCTTC. It encodes CASRQGGTLYGYTF.

V is TRBV14 and J is TRBJ1-2; possibly TRBD1 for D (6 bases). The CDR3 has 15 amino acids. The germline CDR1 and CDR2 sequences are SGHDN and FVKESK. The V end lost 4 bases, the J end lost 0 bases, and 12 bases lay between the germline ends. CDR3: CASSPDRFANYGYTF. Here the CDR3 DNA reads TGTGCCAGCAGCCCAGACAGGTTTGCTAACTATGGCTACACCTTC. The full variable domain, with the rest looked up from reference TRBV14 and TRBJ1-2, is EAGVTQFPSHSVIEKGQTVTLRCDPISGHDNLYWYRRVMGKEIKFLLHFVKESKQDESGMPNNRFLAERTGGTYSTLKVQPAELEDSGVYFCASSPDRFANYGYTFGSGTRLTVV.

This chain joins TRBV5-1 and TRBJ2-2; 10 nucleotides line up with TRBD2. The germline CDR1 and CDR2 sequences are SGHRS and YFSETQ. The CDR3 has 16 residues. The trim removed 3 bases at V and 5 bases at J, leaving 7 bases unmatched. The CDR3 nucleotides read TGCGCCAGCAGCTCACCTAGCGGGGGAATAACCGGGGAGCTGTTTTTT. Translation gives CASSSPSGGITGELFF.